What follows describes a single T cell receptor (beta chain). Its matching antigen is unknown. Profiled with immunoSEQ multiplex PCR; TCRdb holds only in-frame clones, not every one. The sample yields 25,000 to 30,000 clones, over 75% seen once. The sample belongs to a study of T cells in narcolepsy. Across the whole study: Healthy controls were enrolled alongside patients with narcolepsy type 1 or type 2.

This CDR3 comprises 15 residues. Germline CDR1 MNHEY, CDR2 SVGAGI. J lost 11 bases, V lost 2 bases, and 8 bases had no gene match. General study points: Autoreactive clone sequences were missing from some blood memory CD4+ repertoires.

This chain joins TRBV6-5 and TRBJ2-1; 11 bases fit TRBD2. This TCR came from a human donor with narcolepsy. The specimen was CD45RA- memory CD4+ T cells from PBMCs. The CDR3: CASSYGLAGGGQQFF. CDR3 coding DNA: TGTGCCAGCAGTTACGGGCTAGCGGGGGGCGGCCAGCAGTTCTTC.